This passage covers 24 T cell receptor beta chains from one sample sequenced in a study of OX40 agonist ivuxolimab in advanced cancers. Profiling relied on immunoSEQ multiplex PCR, and the TCRdb table lists in-frame clones only, not all of them. The table shows 65,000 to 85,000 clones, with 84% occurring only once. Sample: CD4+ or CD8+ T cells sorted from blood, taken in a trial of the OX40 agonist ivuxolimab. These receptor sequences come from an adult with an advanced solid tumor such as melanoma, head and neck, liver or kidney cancer.

The rearrangement links TRBV30 to TRBJ2-2; a possible D gene is TRBD1 (5 bases). The CDR3 runs 13 residues. The germline V and J ends were trimmed by 5 bases and 4 bases, with 11 bases remaining between them. Per germline, CDR1 GTSNPN and CDR2 SVGIG (reference sequence). The CDR3 spells CAWDSRGTGELFF. The DNA for the CDR3 is TGTGCCTGGGACAGTCGAGGCACCGGGGAGCTGTTTTTT.

This chain joins TRBV7-3 and TRBJ1-2; D possibly corresponds to TRBD1 (5 bases). Trimming took off 8 bases at V and 2 bases at J, with 12 bases between the two ends. The CDR3 extends over 13 amino acids. Germline V CDR1 and CDR2: SGHTA, FQGTGA. CDR3 residues: CASAPGTNYGYTF. The DNA for the CDR3 is TGTGCCAGCGCCCCAGGGACCAACTATGGCTACACCTTC.

A single count supports this clone. This rearrangement joins TRBV7-6 to TRBJ2-6, with D hard to call. V lost 4 bases, J lost 3 bases, and 10 bases lay in between. Germline lookup yields CDR1 SGHVS and CDR2 FNYEAQ. This CDR3 has 15 residues. Written as DNA, the CDR3 is TGTGCCAGCAGCTCTGGAAGAGGTGGGGCCAACGTCCTGACTTTC. This gives the protein CASSSGRGGANVLTF.

The chain is built from TRBV11-2 and TRBJ1-1; D is unresolved. Germline assignment: CDR1 SGHAT and CDR2 FQNNGV. V gave up 0 bases and J gave up 1 base, with 9 bases separating them. The CDR3 consists of 15 residues. CDR3 sequence: CASSLDPSGNTEAFF. The CDR3 DNA reads TGTGCCAGCAGCTTAGATCCGTCAGGGAACACTGAAGCTTTCTTT.

This clone was detected a few times. The chain joins TRBV30 to TRBJ1-4; D remains unclear. The V gene lost 2 bases and the J gene lost 10 bases, with 8 bases spanning the gap. Germline CDR1 GTSNPN, CDR2 SVGIG (reference sequence). The CDR3 length is 11 residues. CDR3 sequence (DNA): TGTGCCTGGAGTACTATCGGAAAACTGTTTTTT. Translating it yields CAWSTIGKLFF.

This clone was observed a single time. This chain uses TRBV29-1 with TRBJ2-2, with D maybe TRBD2 (5 bases). V lost 4 bases and J lost 7, with 13 bases in between. The CDR3 consists of 13 residues. CDR1 and CDR2 (germline): SQVTM, ANQGSEA. CDR3 region: CSVGAGNGGELFF. CDR3 DNA: TGCAGCGTTGGGGCCGGGAATGGCGGGGAGCTGTTTTTT.

This chain links TRBV19 with TRBJ1-2, with D possibly TRBD1 on 6 matching bases. V lost 5 bases to trimming and J lost 0 bases, with 13 bases between them. CDR3 length equals 15 residues. CDR1 is LNHDA and CDR2 is SQIVND in the germline V gene (reference sequence). CDR3 coding DNA: TGTGCCAGTAGTTCAACAGGGTTGGCTAACTATGGCTACACCTTC. Its protein is CASSSTGLANYGYTF.

V and J are TRBV27 and TRBJ2-1; 7 bases fit TRBD1. V was pared by 8 bases and J by 4 bases, with 2 bases of the junction left unmatched. This CDR3 comprises 12 residues. In germline, CDR1 is MNHEY, CDR2 SMNVEV (reference sequence). The CDR3 spells CASGDSYNEQFF. Here the CDR3 DNA reads TGTGCCAGCGGGGACAGTTACAATGAGCAGTTCTTC.

The chain combines TRBV7-9 with TRBJ2-1, with 14 nucleotides matching TRBD2. Germline V gene data show CDR1 as SEHNR and CDR2 as FQNEAQ (reference sequence). The CDR3 is 17 residues long. The trim removed 5 bases at V and 6 bases at J, leaving 9 bases unmatched. CDR3 sequence reads: CASSRYLGLAGANEQFF. The CDR3 DNA reads TGTGCCAGCAGCCGATATTTGGGACTAGCGGGAGCCAATGAGCAGTTCTTC.

The rearrangement joins TRBV7-9 to TRBJ2-3, with D possibly TRBD1 on 6 matching bases. Germline assignment: CDR1 SEHNR and CDR2 FQNEAQ (reference sequence). The CDR3 length is 12 residues. Trimming took off 4 bases at V and 4 bases at J, with 6 bases between the two ends. CDR3 loop: CASSSGADTQYF. For the CDR3, the DNA is TGTGCCAGCAGCTCAGGGGCAGATACGCAGTATTTT. Based on the CDR3 plus reference TRBV7-9 and TRBJ2-3, the full variable domain is DTGVSQNPRHKITKRGQNVTFRCDPISEHNRLYWYRQTLGQGPEFLTYFQNEAQLEKSRLLSDRFSAERPKGSFSTLEIQRTEQGDSAMYLCASSSGADTQYFGPGTRLTVL.

V gene TRBV19 combines with J gene TRBJ2-2; unclear D gene. CDR3 length equals 13 residues. The V gene lost 5 bases and the J gene lost 1 base, with 5 bases spanning the gap. Per the germline V gene, CDR1 is LNHDA and CDR2 is SQIVND (reference sequence). In nucleotides, the CDR3 is TGTGCCAGTAGTGTACAGAACACCGGGGAGCTGTTTTTT. This sequence encodes CASSVQNTGELFF.

The V call is TRBV6-5, the J call TRBJ1-6; D not resolved. V dropped 0 bases and J dropped 13 bases, with 13 bases sitting between them. Germline V CDR1 and CDR2: MNHEY, SVGAGI. This CDR3 contains 14 residues. CDR3 sequence (DNA): TGTGCCAGCAGTTACTCGAGTCTCTCATTTCCCCTCCACTTT. Protein: CASSYSSLSFPLHF.

The V gene is TRBV6-1, the J gene TRBJ2-7; TRBD2 matches 12 bases. The V gene's germline CDR1 is MNHNS and CDR2 SASEGT. After removal of 7 bases from V and 3 bases from J, the junction contained 4 bases not matched to a gene. The CDR3 covers 14 residues. The CDR3 protein is CASNLAGGLYEQYF. DNA of the CDR3: TGTGCCAGCAACCTAGCGGGGGGGCTCTACGAGCAGTACTTC.

This clone was recorded once. The V call is TRBV30, the J call TRBJ1-4; a weak D match, TRBD1 (5 bases). CDR1 and CDR2 (germline): GTSNPN, SVGIG (reference sequence). This CDR3 comprises 14 residues. V shed 3 bases and J shed 8 bases, with 16 bases lying between them. The CDR3 sequence: CAWSISGTTEKLFF. The CDR3 DNA follows: TGTGCCTGGAGCATCTCCGGGACTACGGAAAAACTGTTTTTT.

The chain couples TRBV27 to TRBJ1-6, with D hard to call. V was cut by 8 bases and J by 8 bases, with 19 bases left in between. CDR3 length equals 15 residues. Germline CDR1 is MNHEY and CDR2 is SMNVEV (reference sequence). The CDR3 reads CASGSPFGPDSPLHF. CDR3 in DNA: TGTGCCAGCGGATCCCCTTTCGGACCGGATTCACCCCTCCACTTT.

The sample holds one count of this clone. This chain uses TRBV7-9 with TRBJ2-2, with D uncertain. The CDR3 is made up of 13 amino acids. Trimming left V 1 base short and J 6 bases short, with 6 bases between. Germline V gene sequence: CDR1 SEHNR, CDR2 FQNEAQ (reference sequence). The CDR3 sequence is CASSLGVAGELFF. In DNA form, the CDR3 reads TGTGCCAGCAGCTTAGGTGTGGCCGGGGAGCTGTTTTTT.

V is TRBV16 and J is TRBJ1-2, with D unresolved. CDR3 length: 16 amino acids. Germline V gene lookup returns CDR1 KGHSY and CDR2 FQNENV. The V gene lost 0 bases and the J gene lost 7 bases, with 18 bases spanning the gap. CDR3 in amino acids: CASSQSMLSGNRGYTF. The CDR3 DNA reads as TGTGCCAGCAGCCAATCGATGTTGTCTGGAAATCGTGGCTACACCTTC.

This clone showed up just a few times. The CDR3 here is CASSMSGRTSYEQYF. The CDR3 DNA sequence: TGTGCCAGTAGTATGAGCGGCAGGACATCCTACGAGCAGTACTTC. The chain carries TRBV19 and TRBJ2-7; D may match TRBD1 or TRBD2 (5 bases each). Trimming removed 3 bases from V and 1 base from J, with 13 bases in between. Germline loops: CDR1 LNHDA, CDR2 SQIVND (reference sequence). The CDR3 consists of 15 residues.

The chain links TRBV6-6 to TRBJ1-4; 7 nucleotides line up with TRBD1. The V gene's germline CDR1 is MNHNY and CDR2 SVGAGI (reference sequence). The J segment lost 3 bases and the V segment lost 2 bases, leaving 3 bases of the junction unmatched. The CDR3 contains 15 residues. CDR3 in DNA: TGTGCCAGCAGTTACGGGGGACAGTCTAATGAAAAACTGTTTTTT. It specifies CASSYGGQSNEKLFF.

V usage is TRBV7-8 and J usage is TRBJ1-5, with a possible D match to TRBD1 (6 bases). Germline lookup yields CDR1 SGHVS and CDR2 FQNEAQ. This CDR3 has 15 residues. Trimming pared 5 bases from V and 4 bases from J, leaving 15 bases between. The DNA for the CDR3 is TGTGCCAGCAGCAAAGGGGGGGCGGCAAATCAGCCCCAGCATTTT. Its protein is CASSKGGAANQPQHF.

This clone was counted ten times or more. The rearrangement joins TRBV10-3 to TRBJ2-5; D call uncertain. V was cut by 6 bases and J by 2 bases, with 4 bases left in between. This CDR3 region has 11 residues. Germline V gives CDR1 ENHRY, CDR2 SYGVKD. CDR3 in DNA: TGTGCCATCAGCCTACAAGAGACCCAGTACTTC. This gives the protein CAISLQETQYF.

The chain combines TRBV5-1 with TRBJ2-3; 13 bases map to TRBD2. The CDR3 contains 19 residues. Germline-derived CDR1 and CDR2 are SGHRS and YFSETQ. V shed 4 bases, J shed 1 base, and the junction held 12 bases outside the gene matches. CDR3 amino acids: CASSLRTSGSWEGTDTQYF. The CDR3 DNA reads TGCGCCAGCAGCCTCCGGACTAGCGGGAGTTGGGAGGGCACAGATACGCAGTATTTT.

V and J are TRBV7-2 and TRBJ1-2, with 9 bases that match TRBD1. Germline lookup yields CDR1 SGHTA and CDR2 FQGNSA. V was clipped by 5 bases and J by 5 bases; unmatched bases: 6. This CDR3 comprises 14 residues. The CDR3, as DNA: TGTGCCAGCAGCCCGGACAGGGGAGGGTATGGCTACACCTTC. This encodes CASSPDRGGYGYTF.

Details on this clone: The junction does not match germline at one end; this may be a read error. This CDR3 is CASTLTSGRAGKLFF. CDR3 coding DNA: TGTGCCAGCACCCTCACTAGCGGGAGGGCCGGGAAGCTGTTTTTT. The chain employs TRBV7-2 and TRBJ2-2; the match to TRBD2 covers 13 bases. The CDR3 length is 15 residues. Looked up from germline, CDR1 is SGHTA and CDR2 is FQGNSA. The variable domain in full, with the rest retrieved from reference TRBV7-2 and TRBJ2-2, is GAGVSQSPSNKVTEKGKDVELRCDPISGHTALYWYRQSLGQGLEFLIYFQGNSAPDKSGLPSDRFSAERTGGSVSTLTIQRTQQEDSAVYLCASTLTSGRAGKLFFGEGSRLTVL.